These T cell receptor beta chains were read from a single sample in a study of blood T cells in healthy people across ages. A single record per CDR3 protein comes from TCRdb applying MiXCR to the 5' RACE reads. The sample consists of 650,000 to 1,000,000 distinct CDR3 sequences, around 34% of them appearing once. Sample: blood. These receptors were obtained from a man between 18 and 29 years old in good health. The conserved cysteine and the conserved F or W are not part of the CDR3 here.

J gene: TRBJ2-1
V gene: TRBV12-3/TRBV12-4
CDR3 protein: ASSLSINDEQF

J gene: TRBJ2-3
V gene: TRBV12-3/TRBV12-4
CDR3 protein: ASSLKAGAGTDTQY

J gene: TRBJ1-5
V gene: TRBV9
CDR3 protein: ASSVGLGRPQH

J gene: TRBJ2-7
V gene: TRBV20-1
CDR3 protein: SARDGGPEQY

J gene: TRBJ1-5
V gene: TRBV7-2
CDR3 protein: ASSYFLTGAGYSNQPQH

J gene: TRBJ1-4
V gene: TRBV20-1
CDR3 protein: SARDLGQSLEKLF

J gene: TRBJ2-7
V gene: TRBV3-1
CDR3 protein: ASSQDGAGDYEQY

J gene: TRBJ2-7
V gene: TRBV28
CDR3 protein: ASTTQESYEQY

J gene: TRBJ1-2
V gene: TRBV20-1
CDR3 protein: SARDRRSNYGYT

J gene: TRBJ2-1
V gene: TRBV6-5
CDR3 protein: ASSLTWVRYNEQF

J gene: TRBJ1-1
V gene: TRBV30
CDR3 protein: AWTLTQGVTEAF

J gene: TRBJ2-3
V gene: TRBV20-1
CDR3 protein: SALRTSGATSLTDTQY

J gene: TRBJ1-6
V gene: TRBV20-1
CDR3 protein: SARESGQTHNSPLH

J gene: TRBJ2-3
V gene: TRBV6-5
CDR3 protein: ASNLAGGSGTQY

J gene: TRBJ1-6
V gene: TRBV12-3/TRBV12-4
CDR3 protein: ASSPSASPLH

J gene: TRBJ2-5
V gene: TRBV4-2
CDR3 protein: ASANRFGETQY

J gene: TRBJ1-5
V gene: TRBV3-1
CDR3 protein: ASSQTGGNRPQH

J gene: TRBJ1-4
V gene: TRBV4-3
CDR3 protein: ASSQALRITGSTNEKLF

J gene: TRBJ2-5
V gene: TRBV11-1
CDR3 protein: ASSPASLETQY